The T cell receptor (beta chain) described here comes from a study of type 1 regulatory T cells. The wider study: This in vitro CD4 product, T-allo10, is enriched for Tr1 cells and alloantigen-specific.

Trimming removed 4 bases from V and 7 bases from J; junction bases left unmatched: 5. The CDR3 covers 14 residues. Germline CDR1 reads KGHSH; CDR2 reads LQKENI. TCRdb analysed the reads with MiXCR anew, one entry per CDR3 protein. The sample has approximately 97,000 distinct CDR3 sequences, around a third seen once. The chain combines TRBV18 with TRBJ1-5; TRBD1 matches at 9 bases. The TCR sequence derives from a human donor in good health. Sequencing was carried out using CD4+ T cells, either the whole sample or a sorted fraction (not recorded which). CDR3 nucleotide sequence: TGTGCCAGCTCACTACAGGGGGCAGGGCAGCCCCAGCATTTT. It yields the protein CASSLQGAGQPQHF.